This TCR beta chain was identified in a study of blood T cell repertoires in COVID-19. Overall study context: The United States, Italy and Spain provided the acute and convalescent COVID-19 samples. T cells, B-cell-depleted T cells, or PBMCs supplied cDNA or gDNA.

Authors' methods: Reference gene primer amplification in the assay estimated nucleated cell counts. The protocol was immunoSEQ multiplex PCR, while the TCRdb copy is restricted to in-frame clones and leaves out a portion. Clone size and V and J calls were adopted from that table, with D and trimming inferred from the DNA. The data hold about 190,000 clones, with approximately 79% observed a single time. Germline V CDR1 and CDR2: LNHNV, YYDKDF (reference sequence). This CDR3 contains 16 residues. J lost 6 bases, V lost 4 bases, and 11 bases had no gene match. This TCR was recovered from a woman in her forties or fifties with acute or convalescent COVID-19. The sequenced material came from peripheral blood. V usage is TRBV15 and J usage is TRBJ2-1; 8 bases are shared with TRBD2. This CDR3 is CATSMGAGELSNEQFF. DNA for the CDR3: TGTGCCACCAGCATGGGAGCGGGAGAGCTCAGCAATGAGCAGTTCTTC.